These T cell receptor beta chains were read from a single sample in a study of Ad26.COV2.S vaccination and SARS-CoV-2 variants. The repertoire was sequenced with immunoSEQ multiplex PCR; TCRdb's copy has only in-frame clones and lacks some. Of around 450,000 clones in the sample, around nine tenths were seen once. The sample consisted of peripheral blood, taken in a trial of Ad26.COV2.S vaccine versus placebo. Receptors were obtained from a person between 18 and 60 years old who received the Ad26.COV2.S COVID-19 vaccine or a placebo. Both conserved end residues are part of each CDR3.

TRBV5-4	CASSARDRGIVEQYF
TRBV27	CASSLQGGDYGYTF
TRBV19	CASSAYGPGRALRNTEAFF
TRBV5-5	CASSPTRTDTQYF
TRBV5-1	CASSLSLAGHNEQFF
TRBV7-3	CASSSPSYNEQFF
TRBV4-2	CASSQDVGGARSPLHF
TRBV4-1	CASSHGARAPGGTQYF
TRBV15	CATRVGLGWDTGELFF
TRBV5-1	CASSLRQGINWEQFF
TRBV7-2	CASSLAPSNPQFF
TRBV24-1	CATSKRGGDTQYF
TRBV5-1	CASSLTGGTYEQYF
TRBV19	CASTPTGQGFPHYGYTF
TRBV3-1/TRBV3-2	CASSPELGLEQYF
TRBV30	CAWRTGWGEQYF
TRBV5-1	CASRPGLAGGNEQFF
TRBV28	CASIQDRGVSNEQFF
TRBV28	CASSDLGGLSNQPQHF
TRBV19	CASSILAVTDTQYF
TRBV7-2	CASSSLDGTDTQYF
TRBV5-1	CASSLADRDNEKLFF